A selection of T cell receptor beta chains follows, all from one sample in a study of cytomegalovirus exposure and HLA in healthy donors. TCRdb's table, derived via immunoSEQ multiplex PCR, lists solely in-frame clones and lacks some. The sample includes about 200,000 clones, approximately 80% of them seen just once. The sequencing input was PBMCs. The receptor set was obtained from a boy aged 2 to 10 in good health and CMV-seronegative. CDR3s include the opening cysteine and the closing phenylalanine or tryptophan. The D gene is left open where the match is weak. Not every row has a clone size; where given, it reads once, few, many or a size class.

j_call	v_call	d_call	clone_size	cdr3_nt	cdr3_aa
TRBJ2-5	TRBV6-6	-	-	TGTGCCAGCAGTTACGAGGTGGAGACCCAGTACTTC	CASSYEVETQYF
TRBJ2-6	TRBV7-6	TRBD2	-	TGTGCCAGCAGCTTATGGACTAGCGGCTCTGGGGCCAACGTCCTGACTTTC	CASSLWTSGSGANVLTF
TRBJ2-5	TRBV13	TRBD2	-	TGTGCCAGCAGCTTAGCTAGCGGGGCGAAAGAGACCCAGTACTTC	CASSLASGAKETQYF
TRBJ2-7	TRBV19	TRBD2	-	TGTGCCAGTAGTATAAGACGGGGGGGCTACGAGCAGTACTTC	CASSIRRGGYEQYF
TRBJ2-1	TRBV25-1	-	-	TGTGCCAGCAGTGACTTAGGGGGCAATGAGCAGTTCTTC	CASSDLGGNEQFF
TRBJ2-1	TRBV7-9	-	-	TGTGCCAGTGGAGAGGAGGGCTGGGGCCTTGGTGAGCAGTTCTTC	CASGEEGWGLGEQFF
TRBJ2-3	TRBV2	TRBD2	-	TGTGCCAGCAGTGAAAGGGTGAGGCTAGCGGGGCTTGTTAGCACAGATACGCAGTATTTT	CASSERVRLAGLVSTDTQYF
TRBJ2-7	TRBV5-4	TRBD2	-	TGTGCCAGCAGCTTGGGGGCGGGAGGGTACTCCTACGAGCAGTACTTC	CASSLGAGGYSYEQYF
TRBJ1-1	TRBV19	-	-	TGTGCCAGTAGAAACAGGGAATGGATGAACACTGAAGCTTTCTTT	CASRNREWMNTEAFF
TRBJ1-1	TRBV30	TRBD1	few	TGTGCCTGGAGGGACAGGGGTGTTACTGAAGCTTTCTTT	CAWRDRGVTEAFF
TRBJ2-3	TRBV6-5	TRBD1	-	TGTGCCAGCAGTTCCACCGGGACAGGCCCCACAGATACGCAGTATTTT	CASSSTGTGPTDTQYF
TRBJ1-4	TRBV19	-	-	TGTGCCAGTAGTCAAACCGGGGAGTCTAATGAAAAACTGTTTTTT	CASSQTGESNEKLFF
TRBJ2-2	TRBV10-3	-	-	TGTGCCATCAGTGAGCTCGATGAGACCGGGGAGCTGTTTTTT	CAISELDETGELFF
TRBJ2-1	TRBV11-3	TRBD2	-	TGTGCCAGCAGCGCTCGTAGCGGGGGCTCCTACAATGAGCAGTTCTTC	CASSARSGGSYNEQFF
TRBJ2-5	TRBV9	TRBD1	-	TGTGCCAGCAGCGGACTCCAGGGGGCTGGGGAGACCCAGTACTTC	CASSGLQGAGETQYF
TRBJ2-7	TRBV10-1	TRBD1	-	TGCGCCAGCAGTGACCCTGGACAGGGGCATAGAGACGAGCAGTACTTC	CASSDPGQGHRDEQYF
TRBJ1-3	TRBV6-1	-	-	TGTGCCAGCAGTGAGTCCGTAGAAGGAAACACCATATATTTT	CASSESVEGNTIYF
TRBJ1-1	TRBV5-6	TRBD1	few	TGTGCCAGCAGCTGGTTGAGGGGGCGGCGGACTGAAGCTTTCTTT	CASSWLRGRRTEAFF
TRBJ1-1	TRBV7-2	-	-	TGTGCCAGCAGCTTGAACTCTGGGAACACTGAAGCTTTCTTT	CASSLNSGNTEAFF
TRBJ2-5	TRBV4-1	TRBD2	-	TGCGCCAGCAGCCAAGAGCTAGCGGGGGGCGGAGAGACCCAGTACTTC	CASSQELAGGGETQYF
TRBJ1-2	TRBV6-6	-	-	TGTGCCAGCAGTTTACGACGGACAGAATCCTATGGCTACACCTTC	CASSLRRTESYGYTF
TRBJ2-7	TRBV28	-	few	TGTGCCAGCAGTTTAGATCCCCGGGGGGCACCCGGCGAGCAGTACTTC	CASSLDPRGAPGEQYF
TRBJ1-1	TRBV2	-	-	TGTGCCAGCAGTGAAGGGAGGAGAGGGTATTCGAACACTGAAGCTTTCTTT	CASSEGRRGYSNTEAFF
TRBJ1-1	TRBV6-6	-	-	TGTGCCAGCAGTTCCATAACTGTGAACACTGAAGCTTTCTTT	CASSSITVNTEAFF
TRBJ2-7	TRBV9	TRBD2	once	TGTGCCAGCAGCGTTACTAGCGGGAGTCCCTACGAGCAGTACTTC	CASSVTSGSPYEQYF
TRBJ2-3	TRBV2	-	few	TGTGCCAGCAGTGACGGCAGGGGAACAGATACGCAGTATTTT	CASSDGRGTDTQYF
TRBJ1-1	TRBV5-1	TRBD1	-	TGCGCCAGCAGCTCGCAGGGGGGAGTGTCGGCCACTGAAGCTTTCTTT	CASSSQGGVSATEAFF
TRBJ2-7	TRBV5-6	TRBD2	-	TGTGCCAGCAGCTTGGGGGGGGGTTGGGGGGTTTATAACGAGCAGTACTTC	CASSLGGGWGVYNEQYF
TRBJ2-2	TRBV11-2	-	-	TGTGCCAGCAGCTTAGGGACAGACTACCGGGAGCTGTTTTTT	CASSLGTDYRELFF
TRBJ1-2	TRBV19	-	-	TGTGCCAGTAGTATAGGCAGGGCCTATGGCTACACCTTC	CASSIGRAYGYTF
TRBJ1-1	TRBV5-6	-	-	TGTGCCAGCAGCCCTGGTCCGGGGATCGCTGAAGCTTTCTTT	CASSPGPGIAEAFF
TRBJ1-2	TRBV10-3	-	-	TGTGCCATCAGTGAGCCGGAACAGCTGAACTATGGCTACACCTTC	CAISEPEQLNYGYTF
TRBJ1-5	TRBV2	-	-	TGTGCCAGCATGGGGGGGGGTCAGCCCCAGCATTTT	CASMGGGQPQHF
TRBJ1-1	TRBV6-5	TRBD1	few	TGTGCCAGCAGTTACGGGGACAGAAATTTGAACACTGAAGCTTTCTTT	CASSYGDRNLNTEAFF
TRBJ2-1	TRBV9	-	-	TGTGCCAGCAGCCTAGAGGGGGTTGGGTCCTACAATGAGCAGTTCTTC	CASSLEGVGSYNEQFF
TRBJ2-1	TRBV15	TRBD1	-	TGTGCCACCAGCGAAGGGACAGGGGAGCACGAGCAGTTCTTC	CATSEGTGEHEQFF
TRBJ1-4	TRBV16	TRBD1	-	TGTGCCAGCAGCCTTGGGACAGGGAATGAAAAACTGTTTTTT	CASSLGTGNEKLFF
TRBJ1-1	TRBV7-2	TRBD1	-	TGTGCCAGCAGACTAACCAGGGGGCTCATGAACACTGAAGCTTTCTTT	CASRLTRGLMNTEAFF
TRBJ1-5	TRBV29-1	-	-	TGCAGCGTTGCGTACAGCCAGAATCAGCCCCAGCATTTT	CSVAYSQNQPQHF
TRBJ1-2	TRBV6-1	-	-	TGTGCCAGCAGTGAAACGGGCGACAGGTATGGCTACACCTTC	CASSETGDRYGYTF
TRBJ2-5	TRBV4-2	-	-	TGTGCCAGCAGATTTAGTATTGGGACCCAGTACTTC	CASRFSIGTQYF
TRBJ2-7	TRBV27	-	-	TGTGCCAGCAGTTTCCAGGCGAAGACCTACGAGCAGTACTTC	CASSFQAKTYEQYF
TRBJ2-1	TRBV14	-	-	TGTGCCAGCAGGCCAGTGGGAGGAAGATTCGATGAGCAGTTCTTC	CASRPVGGRFDEQFF
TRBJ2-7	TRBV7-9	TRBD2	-	TGTGCCAGCAGCTCATTGGGAGGGGATCTATACGAGCAGTACTTC	CASSSLGGDLYEQYF
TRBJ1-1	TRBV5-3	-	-	TGTGCCAGAAGCTTGGCTACAGGGTCCGCGAATCTGGCTCTGAACACTGAAGCTTTCTTT	CARSLATGSANLALNTEAFF
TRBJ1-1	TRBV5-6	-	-	TGTGCCAGCAGCTTTGTACAGATGAACACTGAAGCTTTCTTT	CASSFVQMNTEAFF
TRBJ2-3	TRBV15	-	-	TGTGCCACCAGCAGAGAGGCGGGAATAGGACCAGATACGCAGTATTTT	CATSREAGIGPDTQYF
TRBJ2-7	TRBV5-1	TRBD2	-	TGCGCCAGCAGCTTGGCCACTAGCGGCCTCTACGAGCAGTACTTC	CASSLATSGLYEQYF